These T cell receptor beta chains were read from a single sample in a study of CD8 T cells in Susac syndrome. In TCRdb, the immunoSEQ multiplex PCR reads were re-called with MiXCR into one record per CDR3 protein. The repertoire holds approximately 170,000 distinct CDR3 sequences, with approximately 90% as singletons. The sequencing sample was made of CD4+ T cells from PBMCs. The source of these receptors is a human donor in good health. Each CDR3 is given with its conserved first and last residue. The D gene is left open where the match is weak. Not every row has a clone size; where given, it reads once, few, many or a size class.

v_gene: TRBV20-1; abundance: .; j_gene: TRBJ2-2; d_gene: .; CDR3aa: CSAREDYGNTGELFF; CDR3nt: TGCAGTGCTAGAGAAGACTACGGAAACACCGGGGAGCTGTTTTTT
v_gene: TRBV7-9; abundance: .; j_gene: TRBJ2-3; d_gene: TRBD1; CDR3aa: CASSLRRQGGTDTQYF; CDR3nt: TGTGCCAGCAGCTTAAGGCGACAGGGGGGAACAGATACGCAGTATTTT
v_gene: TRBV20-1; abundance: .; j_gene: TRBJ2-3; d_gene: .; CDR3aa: CSAPPSWGTDTQYF; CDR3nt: TGCAGTGCCCCGCCCTCGTGGGGAACAGATACGCAGTATTTT
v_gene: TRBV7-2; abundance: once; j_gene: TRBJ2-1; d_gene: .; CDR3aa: CASSSRQGGEQFF; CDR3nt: TGTGCCAGCAGCTCACGACAGGGAGGGGAGCAGTTCTTC
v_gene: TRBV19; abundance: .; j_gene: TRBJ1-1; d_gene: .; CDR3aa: CASSNVGANEAFF; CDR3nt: TGTGCCAGTAGCAATGTAGGGGCGAATGAAGCTTTCTTT
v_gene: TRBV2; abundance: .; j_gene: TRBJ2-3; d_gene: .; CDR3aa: CASSEGPFTDTQYF; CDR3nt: TGTGCCAGCAGTGAAGGGCCCTTCACAGATACGCAGTATTTT
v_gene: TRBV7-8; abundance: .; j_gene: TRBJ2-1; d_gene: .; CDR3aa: CASTPAFGARYNEQFF; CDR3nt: TGTGCCAGCACCCCAGCCTTTGGGGCCCGCTACAATGAGCAGTTCTTC
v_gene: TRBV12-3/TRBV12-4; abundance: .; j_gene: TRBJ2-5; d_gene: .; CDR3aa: CASSHRDRQETQYF; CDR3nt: TGTGCCAGCAGTCATCGCGACAGGCAAGAGACCCAGTACTTC
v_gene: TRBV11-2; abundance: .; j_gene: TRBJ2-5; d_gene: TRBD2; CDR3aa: CASSLGLAGETQYF; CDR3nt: TGTGCCAGCAGCTTGGGACTAGCGGGAGAGACCCAGTACTTC
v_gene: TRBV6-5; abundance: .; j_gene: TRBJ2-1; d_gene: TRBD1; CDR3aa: CASSYSGTGPSSYNEQFF; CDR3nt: TGTGCCAGCAGTTACTCCGGGACAGGACCTAGCTCCTACAATGAGCAGTTCTTC
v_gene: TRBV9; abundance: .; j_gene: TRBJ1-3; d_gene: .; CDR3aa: CASSSGEGLSGNTIYF; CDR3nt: TGTGCCAGCAGCTCCGGGGAGGGGCTATCTGGAAACACCATATATTTT
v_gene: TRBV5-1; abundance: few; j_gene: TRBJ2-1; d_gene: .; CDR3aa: CASSLVSGEGNNEQFF; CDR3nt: TGCGCCAGCAGCTTGGTGTCGGGAGAGGGTAACAATGAGCAGTTCTTC
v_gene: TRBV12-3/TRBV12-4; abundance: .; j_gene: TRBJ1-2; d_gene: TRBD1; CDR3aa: CASSIKTGGLGYTF; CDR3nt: TGTGCCAGCAGTATCAAGACAGGGGGATTAGGCTACACCTTC
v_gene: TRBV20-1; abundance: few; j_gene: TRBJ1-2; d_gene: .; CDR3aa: CSAREGPNYGYTF; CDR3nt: TGCAGTGCTAGAGAGGGCCCCAACTATGGCTACACCTTC
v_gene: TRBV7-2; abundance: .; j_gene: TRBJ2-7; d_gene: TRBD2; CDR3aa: CASSPLAGILYEQYF; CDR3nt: TGTGCCAGCAGCCCGTTAGCGGGGATCCTCTACGAGCAGTACTTC